Following are 8 T cell receptor beta chains from one sample sequenced in a study of blood T cell repertoires in COVID-19. Only in-frame clones appear in the TCRdb table, and some are missing; sequencing was by immunoSEQ multiplex PCR. The data contain hundreds of thousands of clones, roughly 80% of them singletons. The sequenced sample was peripheral blood. All receptors derive from a woman older than 75 with acute or convalescent COVID-19.

The V and J genes are TRBV4-1 and TRBJ1-5, with 9 nucleotides matching TRBD1. J gave up 7 bases and V 0 bases, and 1 base lay outside the gene matches. This CDR3 region has 14 residues. In germline, CDR1 is MGHRA, CDR2 YSYEKL. The CDR3 region has the DNA TGCGCCAGCAGCCAAGACGACAGGGGGCAGCCCCAGCATTTT. The encoded protein is CASSQDDRGQPQHF.

This sequence joins TRBV27 and TRBJ1-5, with 8 bases aligning to TRBD1. CDR1 is MNHEY and CDR2 is SMNVEV in the germline V gene (reference sequence). CDR3 length equals 16 residues. With V trimmed by 5 bases and J by 0 bases, 6 bases remained unmatched. CDR3 residues: CASSPGTGYSNQPQHF. The CDR3 nucleotides read TGTGCCAGCAGTCCGGGGACAGGCTATAGCAATCAGCCCCAGCATTTT.

This clone was counted once. This rearrangement joins TRBV7-3 to TRBJ1-2; TRBD1 is a possible D gene (5 bases). CDR3 size: 14 residues. Germline V lookup: CDR1 SGHTA, CDR2 FQGTGA. Trimming removed 3 bases from V and 7 bases from J, with 15 bases in between. This CDR3 reads CASSFNGGIGGYTF. The CDR3 DNA sequence: TGTGCCAGCAGCTTCAACGGGGGGATAGGTGGCTACACCTTC.

V gene TRBV9 combines with J gene TRBJ2-1; weak D call: TRBD1 (6 bases). CDR1 is SGDLS and CDR2 is YYNGEE in the germline V gene. V was cut by 0 bases and J by 10 bases, with 8 bases left in between. There are 12 residues in the CDR3. The CDR3 protein is CASSVVGGEQFF. CDR3 in DNA: TGTGCCAGCAGCGTAGTAGGGGGAGAGCAGTTCTTC. Complete variable domain (other parts from reference TRBV9 and TRBJ2-1): DSGVTQTPKHLITATGQRVTLRCSPRSGDLSVYWYQQSLDQGLQFLIQYYNGEERAKGNILERFSAQQFPDLHSELNLSSLELGDSALYFCASSVVGGEQFFGPGTRLTVL.

The rearrangement uses TRBV3-1 (or the pseudogene TRBV3-2) and TRBJ2-6; 7 bases fit TRBD1. Germline V gene sequence: CDR1 LGHDT, CDR2 YNNKEL (reference sequence). Trimming cost V 6 bases and J 0 bases; bases outside gene matches: 8. CDR3 length: 17 residues. CDR3 sequence (DNA): TGTGCCAGCAGTCGGGACAGAGGATACTCTGGGGCCAACGTCCTGACTTTC. The encoded protein is CASSRDRGYSGANVLTF.

V gene TRBV6-5 combines with J gene TRBJ2-3; possible D gene TRBD1, 6 bases. The germline gives CDR1 MNHEY, CDR2 SVGAGI. The V end was cut by 4 bases, the J end by 0 bases, with 11 bases between. The CDR3 spans 15 residues. The CDR3 DNA reads as TGTGCCAGCAGTTTGGGACAAACTAGCACAGATACGCAGTATTTT. Encoded protein: CASSLGQTSTDTQYF.

In this sample, this clone turned up once. The rearrangement links TRBV28 to TRBJ1-5; 8 bases fit TRBD1. CDR1 and CDR2 from the germline V gene are MDHEN and SYDVKM. The CDR3 has 13 residues. J lost 9 bases, V lost 7 bases, and 8 bases had no gene match. This chain's CDR3 is CASIRTGLGPQHF. The CDR3 region has the DNA TGTGCCAGCATTCGGACAGGGTTAGGGCCCCAGCATTTT.

The genes are TRBV30 and TRBJ2-3, with 7 positions matching TRBD1. V was clipped by 4 bases and J by 3 bases; unmatched bases: 10. The CDR3 is 15 residues long. CDR1 is GTSNPN, CDR2 SVGIG, per germline (reference sequence). As DNA, the CDR3 is TGTGCCTGGAAAGAGAGGGGGCTATCGACAGATACGCAGTATTTT. This encodes CAWKERGLSTDTQYF.